The clone carrying this T cell receptor (beta chain) was observed at least ten times. CD8+CD57+ cell expansion, shown by flow cytometry, had occurred in the patients selected for sequencing. Each patient gave a blood sample that was collected before any therapy had been received. The CDR3 extends over 13 amino acids. CDR1 and CDR2 from the germline V gene are MNHEY and SVGEGT. Trimming stripped 8 bases from V and 0 bases from J, with 10 bases between. It was genomic DNA that served as the template for profiling TCR beta VDJ and CDR3. One entry per CDR3 protein, called by TCRdb with MiXCR from the reads. The table has some 170,000 distinct CDR3 sequences, roughly 63% seen once. The data were taken from a study of CD8+CD57+ T cells in acquired aplastic anemia.

Sequencing input: sorted CD4+, CD8+, or CD8+CD57+ T cells (not recorded which) from PBMCs. The J gene is TRBJ1-2, the V gene TRBV6-2 or TRBV6-3, with D unresolved. The TCR comes from a human donor with aplastic anemia. The CDR3 sequence: CASYQTTNYGYTF. CDR3 DNA: TGTGCCAGCTATCAGACAACTAACTATGGCTACACCTTC.